The rows below give T cell receptor beta chains drawn from one sample of a study of blood T cell repertoires in COVID-19. TCRdb's copy holds only in-frame clones and misses some; the assay was immunoSEQ multiplex PCR. Of 55,000 to 65,000 clones in the sample, around 86% were seen once. The source material was peripheral blood. The receptors shown here come from a human donor in a cohort sampled during active COVID-19. The CDR3 runs from the conserved cysteine through the conserved F or W. D genes are given only for firm matches. Some rows mark clone size as missing; the rest say once, few, many or name a class of expanded clone.

d_gene: -
j_gene: TRBJ2-3
abundance: -
v_gene: TRBV11-3
CDR3nt: TGTGCCAGCAGCCCCCAGATGAGCGGTACGCAGTATTTT
CDR3aa: CASSPQMSGTQYF

d_gene: -
j_gene: TRBJ2-7
abundance: -
v_gene: TRBV7-9
CDR3nt: TGTGCCAGCAGCTATGCCCCCTCTACTGCCTACGAGCAGTACTTC
CDR3aa: CASSYAPSTAYEQYF

d_gene: -
j_gene: TRBJ1-2
abundance: -
v_gene: TRBV18
CDR3nt: TGTGCCAGCTCCGCGGGTGATTCGGCCTACGGCTACACCTTC
CDR3aa: CASSAGDSAYGYTF

d_gene: TRBD2
j_gene: TRBJ2-7
abundance: -
v_gene: TRBV7-2
CDR3nt: TGTGCCAGCAGGATGGCGGGGGGCTACGAGCAGTACTTC
CDR3aa: CASRMAGGYEQYF

d_gene: -
j_gene: TRBJ1-5
abundance: -
v_gene: TRBV19
CDR3nt: TGTGCCAGTATACCGAGCGGCTTGCGCAATCAGCCCCAGCATTTT
CDR3aa: CASIPSGLRNQPQHF

d_gene: TRBD2
j_gene: TRBJ2-5
abundance: -
v_gene: TRBV19
CDR3nt: TGTGCCAGTAGTTCCCGACTAGCGGGGGAGACCCAGTACTTC
CDR3aa: CASSSRLAGETQYF

d_gene: TRBD1
j_gene: TRBJ2-1
abundance: -
v_gene: TRBV5-4
CDR3nt: TGTGCCAGCAGCGCCTTTAGACAGGGGTTGAACAATGAGCAGTTCTTC
CDR3aa: CASSAFRQGLNNEQFF

d_gene: TRBD2
j_gene: TRBJ2-1
abundance: -
v_gene: TRBV2
CDR3nt: TGTGCCAGCCGGGGAGGGGGACTAGCATCCGATGAGCAGTTCTTC
CDR3aa: CASRGGGLASDEQFF

d_gene: -
j_gene: TRBJ1-4
abundance: -
v_gene: TRBV7-9
CDR3nt: TGTGCCAGCAGCCCGGACGGGGTCGCTAATGAAAAACTGTTTTTT
CDR3aa: CASSPDGVANEKLFF

d_gene: -
j_gene: TRBJ1-5
abundance: -
v_gene: TRBV20-1
CDR3nt: TGCAGTGCTAGTACGGGGGAAGTCGGCAATCAGCCCCAGCATTTT
CDR3aa: CSASTGEVGNQPQHF

d_gene: -
j_gene: TRBJ1-1
abundance: -
v_gene: TRBV7-9
CDR3nt: TGTGCCAGCAGCTTAAATACAGGGCTGAACACTGAAGCTTTCTTT
CDR3aa: CASSLNTGLNTEAFF

d_gene: -
j_gene: TRBJ2-4
abundance: -
v_gene: TRBV28
CDR3nt: TGTGCCAGCAGTTTAAGGGCAGGGTGGTTGGTAAACATTCAGTACTTC
CDR3aa: CASSLRAGWLVNIQYF

d_gene: TRBD1
j_gene: TRBJ1-5
abundance: -
v_gene: TRBV30
CDR3nt: TGTGCCTGTAGACAGGGGATCAATCAGCCCCAGCATTTT
CDR3aa: CACRQGINQPQHF

d_gene: -
j_gene: TRBJ1-4
abundance: once
v_gene: TRBV6-5
CDR3nt: TGTGCCAGCAGTCAACCACAGGGCATTAATGAAAAACTGTTTTTT
CDR3aa: CASSQPQGINEKLFF

d_gene: TRBD1
j_gene: TRBJ1-6
abundance: -
v_gene: TRBV25-1
CDR3nt: TGTGCCAGCAGTGAACCCAGGGGGGATAATTCACCCCTCCACTTT
CDR3aa: CASSEPRGDNSPLHF

d_gene: -
j_gene: TRBJ2-1
abundance: -
v_gene: TRBV21-1
CDR3nt: TGTGCCAGCAGCAAATGGCACAGGGTGGCCAATGAGCAGTTCTTC
CDR3aa: CASSKWHRVANEQFF

d_gene: -
j_gene: TRBJ1-5
abundance: -
v_gene: TRBV28
CDR3nt: TGTGCCAGCAGTTTATCTCTTCCCAATCAGCCCCAGCATTTT
CDR3aa: CASSLSLPNQPQHF

d_gene: TRBD2
j_gene: TRBJ2-3
abundance: -
v_gene: TRBV5-1
CDR3nt: TGCGCCAGCAGAGGTGAGGGTAAAGGAGGGACTAGCGGGGGAAACACAGATACGCAGTATTTT
CDR3aa: CASRGEGKGGTSGGNTDTQYF

d_gene: -
j_gene: TRBJ1-1
abundance: -
v_gene: TRBV6-5
CDR3nt: TGTGCCAGCAGACAACAGATATGGAACACTGAAGCTTTCTTT
CDR3aa: CASRQQIWNTEAFF

d_gene: TRBD2
j_gene: TRBJ2-3
abundance: -
v_gene: TRBV7-2
CDR3nt: TGTGCCAGCAGCTCCCAGCGGGGGGGCACAGATACGCAGTATTTT
CDR3aa: CASSSQRGGTDTQYF

d_gene: TRBD2
j_gene: TRBJ2-3
abundance: -
v_gene: TRBV5-1
CDR3nt: TGCGCCAGCAGCTTCGGCGGGGGTGGAACAGATACGCAGTATTTT
CDR3aa: CASSFGGGGTDTQYF

d_gene: -
j_gene: TRBJ1-2
abundance: -
v_gene: TRBV5-1
CDR3nt: TGCGCCAGCAGCACAGGGACGAAGGGCTACACCTTC
CDR3aa: CASSTGTKGYTF

d_gene: TRBD1
j_gene: TRBJ2-1
abundance: -
v_gene: TRBV7-2
CDR3nt: TGTGCCAGCAGCCCGGTCTACAGGGGGCTCAATGAGCAGTTCTTC
CDR3aa: CASSPVYRGLNEQFF